These 5 T cell receptor beta chains came from one sample sequenced in a study of Ad26.COV2.S vaccination and SARS-CoV-2 variants (dated by TCRdb to the early 2020s). The library was built by means of the immunoSEQ multiplex PCR assay. Sourced from immuneACCESS, this table was stored by TCRdb with only in-frame sequences that have V and J called. A share of the clones is absent; for the studies checked, an unresolved V gene accounts for under half, and the remainder has no known explanation. The sample table holds just over 350,000 clones, of which around 83% were seen once. The ten top clones hold 2.5% to 3.5% of the sample. The treatment or condition label, as the study defines it: roughly 20 received Ad26.COV2.S at low or high dose, single or two shots; roughly five received placebo; per-sample allocation not given. For vaccine and placebo recipients, repertoires were sequenced using samples collected on day 63 after the first injection.

Sample: peripheral blood, taken in a trial of Ad26.COV2.S vaccine versus placebo. These TCRs come from a person aged 18-65 years who received the Ad26.COV2.S COVID-19 vaccine or a placebo.

The chain is built from TRBV2 and TRBJ2-1; weak D call: TRBD2 (5 bases). Trimming stripped 5 bases from V and 6 bases from J, with 11 bases between. The length of the CDR3 is 13 residues. Looked up from germline, CDR1 is SNHLY and CDR2 is FYNNEI. CDR3 amino acids: CASSSGLLNEQFF. As DNA, the CDR3 is TGTGCCAGCAGTAGCGGACTCCTCAATGAGCAGTTCTTC.

The chain has TRBV5-1 and TRBJ1-5, with 7 bases aligning to TRBD1. The CDR3 has 17 residues. Per germline, CDR1 SGHRS and CDR2 YFSETQ. Trimming removed 3 bases from V and 0 bases from J; junction bases left unmatched: 9. CDR3 DNA sequence: TGCGCCAGCAGCTGTTATACCGGGACAGATAGCAATCAGCCCCAGCATTTT. It yields the protein CASSCYTGTDSNQPQHF.

The gene calls are TRBV2 and TRBJ1-2; D not certain. Per the germline V gene, CDR1 is SNHLY and CDR2 is FYNNEI. The CDR3 spans 13 residues. V shed 11 bases and J shed 6 bases, with 19 bases lying between them. The CDR3 here is CARSPGAPDGYTF. For the CDR3, the DNA is TGTGCCCGAAGCCCGGGAGCCCCTGATGGCTACACCTTC.

The genes are TRBV18 and TRBJ2-5, with 9 bases fitting TRBD1. The CDR3 runs 16 residues. Germline assignment: CDR1 KGHSH and CDR2 LQKENI. J gave up 7 bases and V 6 bases, and 15 bases lay outside the gene matches. CDR3 region: CASSPPGQGRLGTQYF. CDR3 coding DNA: TGTGCCAGCTCCCCTCCGGGACAGGGTCGGTTGGGGACCCAGTACTTC.

V gene TRBV7-2 combines with J gene TRBJ2-7; 8 positions agree with TRBD1. V lost 5 bases to trimming and J lost 6 bases; unmatched junction nucleotides: 6. The CDR3 is made up of 13 amino acids. CDR1 is SGHTA and CDR2 is FQGNSA in the germline V gene. For the CDR3, the DNA is TGTGCCAGCAGCATTCGGACAGGGCCCGAGCAGTACTTC. It codes for CASSIRTGPEQYF.